What follows describes a single T cell receptor (beta chain). Its matching antigen is unknown. Profiled with immunoSEQ multiplex PCR; TCRdb holds only in-frame clones, not every one. This sample yields nearly 1,000,000 clones, of which 70% to 85% are seen a single time; about 1.5% belongs to the top ten. These data belong to a study of shared clonotypes between healthy human individuals. Overall study results and limits: As a rule, naive subsets had a larger estimated richness than memory subsets.

Sequenced material: memory CD4+ T cells sorted from blood. As for subset: CD45RA-negative fraction. The receptor's source is a man aged 18-30 years in good health.

The CDR3 region has the DNA TGTGCCAGCAACACGAATTTTGATGCTAATTCACCCCTCCACTTT. It codes for CASNTNFDANSPLHF. The gene calls are TRBV7-2 and TRBJ1-6; D is undetermined. The V gene's germline CDR1 is SGHTA and CDR2 FQGNSA. There are 15 residues in the CDR3. Trimming left V 7 bases short and J 6 bases short, with 16 bases between.